The 10 T cell receptor beta chains below were found in one sample sequenced in a study of blood T cells in healthy people across ages. It was with a sample-barcoded 5' primer and a J-beta primer mix that a second PCR of roughly 6 to 12 cycles was run. Each CDR3 protein gets one entry after TCRdb re-called the 5' RACE reads with MiXCR. Of approximately 2,000,000 distinct CDR3 sequences listed, 35% to 50% were seen once; the top ten hold around 23%. The sequenced sample was blood. Source of these receptors: a human donor in good health.

The V and J genes are TRBV5-1 and TRBJ2-5; possibly TRBD1 or TRBD2 for D (5 bases each). The ends were cut back, 4 bases at V and 1 base at J, with 14 bases in the middle. Germline V gene sequence: CDR1 SGHRS, CDR2 YFSETQ. CDR3 size: 15 residues. The CDR3 region is CASSRRTRGQETQYF. The CDR3 bases are TGCGCCAGCAGCAGACGAACGAGGGGCCAAGAGACCCAGTACTTC.

This clonotype was recorded a few times. The chain uses TRBV9 and TRBJ2-1; no reliable D call. There are 13 residues in the CDR3. Germline V gene data show CDR1 as SGDLS and CDR2 as YYNGEE. V shed 0 bases and J shed 7 bases, with 8 bases lying between them. CDR3 DNA sequence: TGTGCCAGCAGCGTAGCTTTGGGGAATGAGCAGTTCTTC. Translating it yields CASSVALGNEQFF.

The genes are TRBV12-3 or TRBV12-4 and TRBJ1-2, with no clear D. This CDR3 region has 15 residues. V was trimmed by 1 base and J by 7 bases, leaving 16 bases between them. The CDR3 DNA follows: TGTGCCAGCAGTTTAGACCTTCTTAGCGAGTCTGGCTACACCTTC. Amino acids: CASSLDLLSESGYTF.

There are a few counts of this clonotype. The chain couples TRBV7-8 to TRBJ2-5, with no clear D. Between the trimmed V and J ends, which lost 1 base and 5 bases, there was a span of 8 bases. Germline CDR1 is SGHVS and CDR2 is FQNEAQ. The CDR3 has 13 amino acids. The CDR3 sequence: CASSLEAMETQYF. In DNA form, the CDR3 reads TGTGCCAGCAGCTTAGAGGCAATGGAGACCCAGTACTTC. The complete variable domain, with remaining parts taken from reference TRBV7-8 and TRBJ2-5, reads GAGVSQSPRYKVAKRGQDVALRCDPISGHVSLFWYQQALGQGPEFLTYFQNEAQLDKSGLPSDRFFAERPEGSVSTLKIQRTQQEDSAVYLCASSLEAMETQYFGPGTRLLVL.

This clonotype has a count of ten or more. CDR3: CASTLDGLGTQYF. The CDR3 DNA reads as TGTGCCAGCACCCTGGACGGTCTGGGGACCCAGTACTTC. The J gene is TRBJ2-5, the V gene TRBV6-5; the D is unclear. Germline assignment: CDR1 MNHEY and CDR2 SVGAGI. Trimming stripped 7 bases from V and 7 bases from J, with 16 bases between. The CDR3 consists of 13 residues.

The genes are TRBV5-1 and TRBJ2-3, with D maybe TRBD2 (5 bases). Trimming removed 4 bases at V and 0 bases at J, with 12 bases between. The CDR3 has 15 amino acids. Per germline, CDR1 SGHRS and CDR2 YFSETQ. The CDR3 DNA is TGCGCCAGCAGCCCCGGTAGCGTTAGCACAGATACGCAGTATTTT. Amino acid sequence: CASSPGSVSTDTQYF. Using reference TRBV5-1 and TRBJ2-3 for the parts outside the CDR3, the full variable domain is KAGVTQTPRYLIKTRGQQVTLSCSPISGHRSVSWYQQTPGQGLQFLFEYFSETQRNKGNFPGRFSGRQFSNSRSEMNVSTLELGDSALYLCASSPGSVSTDTQYFGPGTRLTVL.

The chain carries TRBV20-1 and TRBJ2-3, with 11 nucleotides matching TRBD2. CDR1 DFQATT and CDR2 SNEGSKA come from the germline V gene (reference sequence). The junction had 9 bases not matched to a gene; V was cut back by 2 bases and J by 5 bases. The CDR3 runs to 16 residues. The CDR3 region has the DNA TGCAGTGCTAGAAAGGGTACTAGCGGGGGACGAGATACGCAGTATTTT. Protein product: CSARKGTSGGRDTQYF.

This clonotype was detected a few times. V usage is TRBV12-3 or TRBV12-4 and J usage is TRBJ2-1; no firm D call. The CDR3 extends over 15 amino acids. V was shortened by 6 bases and J by 9 bases, with 21 bases between the two germline ends. The CDR3 nucleotides are TGTGCCAGCAGCAAGGCAGTCTTTTCCAGCAGTGAGCAGTTCTTC. Protein sequence: CASSKAVFSSSEQFF.

V is TRBV27 and J is TRBJ2-7, with a possible D match to TRBD2 (6 bases). CDR3 length equals 15 residues. Between the trimmed V and J ends, which lost 3 bases and 0 bases, there was a span of 12 bases. The germline V gene encodes CDR1 MNHEY and CDR2 SMNVEV (reference sequence). CDR3 DNA sequence: TGTGCCAGCAGTTTGGACTACCTGAGCTCCTACGAGCAGTACTTC. Residues: CASSLDYLSSYEQYF.

This chain links TRBV4-1 with TRBJ1-5, with D possibly being TRBD1 (5 bases). The germline V gene has CDR1 MGHRA and CDR2 YSYEKL. V was trimmed by 0 bases and J by 15 bases, leaving 12 bases between them. This CDR3 region has 12 residues. The CDR3: CASSQDGGSRHF. The DNA of the CDR3 is TGCGCCAGCAGCCAAGATGGGGGGAGTCGGCATTTT.